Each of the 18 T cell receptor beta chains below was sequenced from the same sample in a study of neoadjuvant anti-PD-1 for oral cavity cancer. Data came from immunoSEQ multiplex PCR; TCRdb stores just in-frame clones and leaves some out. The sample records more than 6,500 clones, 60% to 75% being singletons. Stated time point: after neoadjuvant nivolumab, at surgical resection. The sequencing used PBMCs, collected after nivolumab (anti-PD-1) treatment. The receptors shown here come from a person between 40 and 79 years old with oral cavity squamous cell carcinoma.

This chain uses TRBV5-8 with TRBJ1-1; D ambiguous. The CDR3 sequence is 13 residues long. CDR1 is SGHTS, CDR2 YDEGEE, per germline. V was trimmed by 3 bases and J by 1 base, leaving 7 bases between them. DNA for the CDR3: TGTGCCAGCAGCTATAACCCGAACACTGAAGCTTTCTTT. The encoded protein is CASSYNPNTEAFF. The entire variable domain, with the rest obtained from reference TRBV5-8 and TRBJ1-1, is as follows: EAGVTQSPTHLIKTRGQQATLRCSPISGHTSVYWYQQALGLGLQFLLWYDEGEERNRGNFPPRFSGRQFPNYSSELNVNALELEDSALYLCASSYNPNTEAFFGQGTRLTVV.

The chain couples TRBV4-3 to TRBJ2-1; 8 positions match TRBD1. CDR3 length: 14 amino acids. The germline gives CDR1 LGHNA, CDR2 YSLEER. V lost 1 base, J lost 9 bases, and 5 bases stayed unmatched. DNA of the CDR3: TGCGCCAGCAGCCAAGTAGACAGGGGCGGTGAGCAGTTCTTC. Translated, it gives CASSQVDRGGEQFF.

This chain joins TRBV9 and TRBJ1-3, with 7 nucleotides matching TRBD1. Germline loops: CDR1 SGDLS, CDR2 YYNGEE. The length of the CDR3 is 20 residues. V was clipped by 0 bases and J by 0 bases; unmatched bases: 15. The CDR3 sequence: CASSVGSGGDRLPSGNTIYF. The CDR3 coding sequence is TGTGCCAGCAGCGTAGGATCAGGTGGGGACAGACTACCCTCTGGAAACACCATATATTTT.

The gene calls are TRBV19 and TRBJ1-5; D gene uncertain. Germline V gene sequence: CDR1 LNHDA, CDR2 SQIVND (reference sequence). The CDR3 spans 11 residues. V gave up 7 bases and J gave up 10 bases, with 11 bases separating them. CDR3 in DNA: TGTGCCAGTACCAACTCTGGACCCCAGCATTTT. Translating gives CASTNSGPQHF.

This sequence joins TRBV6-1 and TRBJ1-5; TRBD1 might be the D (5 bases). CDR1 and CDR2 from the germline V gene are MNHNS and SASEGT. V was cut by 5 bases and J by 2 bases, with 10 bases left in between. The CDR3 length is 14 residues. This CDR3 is CASSPDTRNQPQHF. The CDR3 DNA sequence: TGTGCCAGCAGTCCGGACACCCGCAATCAGCCCCAGCATTTT.

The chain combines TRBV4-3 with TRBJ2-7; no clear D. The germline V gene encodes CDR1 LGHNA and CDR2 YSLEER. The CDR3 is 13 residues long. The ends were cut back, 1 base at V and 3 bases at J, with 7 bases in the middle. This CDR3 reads CASSQGPDYEQYF. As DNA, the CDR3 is TGCGCCAGCAGCCAAGGGCCGGACTACGAGCAGTACTTC.

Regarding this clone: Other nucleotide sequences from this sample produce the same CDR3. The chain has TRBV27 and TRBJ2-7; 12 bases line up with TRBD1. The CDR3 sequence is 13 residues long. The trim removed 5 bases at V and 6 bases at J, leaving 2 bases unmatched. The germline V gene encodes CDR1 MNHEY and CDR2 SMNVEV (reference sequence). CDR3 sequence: CASSGTGGLEQYF. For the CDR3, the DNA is TGTGCCAGCAGTGGGACAGGGGGCCTCGAGCAGTACTTC.

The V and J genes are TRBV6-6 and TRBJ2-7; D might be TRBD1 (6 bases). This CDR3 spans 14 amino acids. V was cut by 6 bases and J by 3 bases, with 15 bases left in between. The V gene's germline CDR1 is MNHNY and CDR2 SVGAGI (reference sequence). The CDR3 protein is CASSLRDMGYEQYF. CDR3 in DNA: TGTGCCAGCAGCCTCCGGGACATGGGCTACGAGCAGTACTTC.

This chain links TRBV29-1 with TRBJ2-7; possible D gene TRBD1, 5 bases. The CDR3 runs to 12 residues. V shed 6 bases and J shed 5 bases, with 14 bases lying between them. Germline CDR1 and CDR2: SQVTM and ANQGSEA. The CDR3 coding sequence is TGCAGCGTCGTCCCGACAGACCACGAGCAGTACTTC. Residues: CSVVPTDHEQYF.

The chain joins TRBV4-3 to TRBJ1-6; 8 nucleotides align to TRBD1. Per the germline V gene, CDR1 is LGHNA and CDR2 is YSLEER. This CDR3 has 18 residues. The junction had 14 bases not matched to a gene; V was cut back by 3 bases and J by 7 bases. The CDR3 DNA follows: TGCGCCAGCAGCCAGGGCTATAACAGGGGGAATAGGAATTCACCCCTCCACTTT. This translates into CASSQGYNRGNRNSPLHF.

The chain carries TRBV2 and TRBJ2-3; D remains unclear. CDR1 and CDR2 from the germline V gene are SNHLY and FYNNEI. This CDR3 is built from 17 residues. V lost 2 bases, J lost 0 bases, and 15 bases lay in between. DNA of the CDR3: TGTGCCAGCAGTGAACTAAAAGGCGCTCCTAGCACAGATACGCAGTATTTT. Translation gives CASSELKGAPSTDTQYF.

CDR3 DNA sequence: TGTGCCAGCAGTCCAACCATCGTCACAGATACGCAGTATTTT. Translating it yields CASSPTIVTDTQYF. The chain employs TRBV7-8 and TRBJ2-3; D gene unclear. Germline V lookup: CDR1 SGHVS, CDR2 FQNEAQ. V lost 6 bases to trimming and J lost 2 bases, with 12 bases between them. The CDR3 has 14 amino acids.

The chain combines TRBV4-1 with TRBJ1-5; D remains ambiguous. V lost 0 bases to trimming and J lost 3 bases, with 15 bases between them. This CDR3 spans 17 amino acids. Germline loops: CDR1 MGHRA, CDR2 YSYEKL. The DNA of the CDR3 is TGCGCCAGCAGCCAAGAACCCTTGGGCAGGACCAATCAGCCCCAGCATTTT. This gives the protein CASSQEPLGRTNQPQHF.

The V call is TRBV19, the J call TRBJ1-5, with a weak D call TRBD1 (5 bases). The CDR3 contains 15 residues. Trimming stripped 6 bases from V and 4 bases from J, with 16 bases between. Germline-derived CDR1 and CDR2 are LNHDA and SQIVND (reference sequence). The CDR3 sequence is CASSPGGRGNQPQHF. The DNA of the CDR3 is TGTGCCAGTAGCCCTGGGGGACGGGGAAATCAGCCCCAGCATTTT.

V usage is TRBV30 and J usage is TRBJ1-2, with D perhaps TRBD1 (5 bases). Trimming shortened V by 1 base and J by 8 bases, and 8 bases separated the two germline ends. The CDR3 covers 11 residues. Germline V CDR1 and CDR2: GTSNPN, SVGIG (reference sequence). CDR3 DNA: TGTGCCTGGAGTGCAGGGTACGGCTACACCTTC. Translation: CAWSAGYGYTF.

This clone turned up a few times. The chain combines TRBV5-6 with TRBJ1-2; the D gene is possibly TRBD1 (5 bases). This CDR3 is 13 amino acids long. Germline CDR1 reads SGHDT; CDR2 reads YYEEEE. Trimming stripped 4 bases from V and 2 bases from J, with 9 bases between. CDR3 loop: CASSAGRNYGYTF. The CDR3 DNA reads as TGTGCCAGCAGCGCGGGACGGAACTATGGCTACACCTTC. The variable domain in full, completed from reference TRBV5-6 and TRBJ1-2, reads DAGVTQSPTHLIKTRGQQVTLRCSPKSGHDTVSWYQQALGQGPQFIFQYYEEEERQRGNFPDRFSGHQFPNYSSELNVNALLLGDSALYLCASSAGRNYGYTFGSGTRLTVV.

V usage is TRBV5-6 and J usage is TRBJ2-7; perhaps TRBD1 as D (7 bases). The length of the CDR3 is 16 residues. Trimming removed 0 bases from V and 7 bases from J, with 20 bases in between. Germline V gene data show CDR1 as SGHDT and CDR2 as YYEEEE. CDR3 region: CASSLVSGGGVGEQYF. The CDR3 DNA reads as TGTGCCAGCAGCTTGGTCTCAGGGGGAGGCGTGGGAGAGCAGTACTTC.

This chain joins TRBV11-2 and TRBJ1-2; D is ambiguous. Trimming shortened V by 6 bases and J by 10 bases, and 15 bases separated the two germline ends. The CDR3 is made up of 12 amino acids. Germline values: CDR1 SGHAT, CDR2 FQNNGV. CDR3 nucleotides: TGTGCCAGCAGGCGGTCGGAACAGACCTACACCTTC. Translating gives CASRRSEQTYTF.